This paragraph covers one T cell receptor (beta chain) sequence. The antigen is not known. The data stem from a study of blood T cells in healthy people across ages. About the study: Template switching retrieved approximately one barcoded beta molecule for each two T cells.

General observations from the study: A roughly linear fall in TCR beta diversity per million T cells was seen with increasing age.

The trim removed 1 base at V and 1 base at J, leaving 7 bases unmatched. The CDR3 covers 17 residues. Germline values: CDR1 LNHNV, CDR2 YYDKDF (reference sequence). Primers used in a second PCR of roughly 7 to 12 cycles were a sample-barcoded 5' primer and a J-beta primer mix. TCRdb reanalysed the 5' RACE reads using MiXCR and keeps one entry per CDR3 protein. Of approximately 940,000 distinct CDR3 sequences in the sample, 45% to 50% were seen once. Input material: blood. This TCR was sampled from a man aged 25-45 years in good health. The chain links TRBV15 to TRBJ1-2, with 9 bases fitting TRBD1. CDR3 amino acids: CATSRVGQGPFNYGYTF. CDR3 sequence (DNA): TGTGCCACCAGCAGAGTGGGACAGGGCCCTTTTAACTATGGCTACACCTTC.